This entry lists 11 T cell receptor beta chains sequenced from one sample in a study of regulatory T cells in long-lasting Graves disease. CDR3-region Arm-PCR and iRepertoire HTBI primers produced the TCR beta libraries. TCRdb processed the multiplex PCR reads anew with MiXCR; each CDR3 protein has one entry. The data show fewer than 650,000 distinct CDR3 sequences, about 16% seen once. As for time point: newly diagnosed GD, antithyroid drugs for less than 3 months. The TCR library was prepared using RNA isolated from PBMCs. These records were also assigned to another study, of T cells in Graves' hyperthyroidism and ophthalmopathy.

This sample comprised peripheral blood mononuclear cells (PBMCs), obtained at new diagnosis, from a patient treated with antithyroid drugs. The receptors come from a man younger than 35 with Graves disease.

This clonotype was recorded many times. The chain joins TRBV30 to TRBJ2-7; 9 nucleotides line up with TRBD1. The CDR3 is 13 amino acids. The V gene's germline CDR1 is GTSNPN and CDR2 SVGIG (reference sequence). V lost 1 base to trimming and J lost 3 bases; unmatched junction nucleotides: 1. The CDR3 DNA follows: TGTGCCTGGAGTGGGGACAGGGACTACGAGCAGTACTTC. This codes for CAWSGDRDYEQYF.

This sequence joins TRBV7-9 and TRBJ1-2; D perhaps matches TRBD1 (5 bases). The germline V gene has CDR1 SEHNR and CDR2 FQNEAQ (reference sequence). CDR3 length: 16 residues. V was shortened by 5 bases and J by 4 bases, with 20 bases between the two germline ends. CDR3 sequence: CASSRGTGLLSYGYTF. CDR3 nucleotide sequence: TGTGCCAGCAGCCGAGGGACGGGACTCTTGAGCTATGGCTACACCTTC. Full variable domain (rest looked up from reference TRBV7-9 and TRBJ1-2): DTGVSQNPRHKITKRGQNVTFRCDPISEHNRLYWYRQTLGQGPEFLTYFQNEAQLEKSRLLSDRFSAERPKGSFSTLEIQRTEQGDSAMYLCASSRGTGLLSYGYTFGSGTRLTVV.

Details on this clonotype: This clone may be a read error of a much larger clone one base away. The J gene is TRBJ2-1, the V gene TRBV2; 11 bases are a match to TRBD2. The trim removed 5 bases at V and 10 bases at J, leaving 13 bases unmatched. The CDR3 spans 16 residues. In germline, CDR1 is SNHLY, CDR2 FYNNEI. As DNA, the CDR3 is TGTGCCAGCAGTCGAATGGGACTAGCGGAGCCCTACGAGCAGTTCTTC. Encoded protein: CASSRMGLAEPYEQFF.

This clonotype came up many times. The chain is built from TRBV28 and TRBJ2-5; weak D call: TRBD1 (6 bases). V was cut by 6 bases and J by 3 bases, with 17 bases left in between. This CDR3 is 15 amino acids long. Germline V gene data show CDR1 as MDHEN and CDR2 as SYDVKM. The CDR3 DNA follows: TGTGCCAGCAGGCCTACAGGGAAAAGAAAAGAGACCCAGTACTTC. Translated, it gives CASRPTGKRKETQYF.

This clonotype was detected many times. The rearrangement links TRBV7-9 to TRBJ2-1, with TRBD2 matching 12 bases. There are 18 residues in the CDR3. V shed 4 bases, J shed 8 bases, and the junction held 15 bases outside the gene matches. Germline V gene lookup returns CDR1 SEHNR and CDR2 FQNEAQ (reference sequence). The CDR3 protein is CASSSPTSGRQVSDEQFF. CDR3 nucleotides: TGTGCCAGCAGCTCCCCGACTAGCGGGAGACAGGTGAGCGATGAGCAGTTCTTC.

This clonotype was counted at least ten times. The chain combines TRBV5-1 with TRBJ2-7, with D hard to call. V gave up 0 bases and J gave up 2 bases, with 6 bases separating them. Germline V gene data show CDR1 as SGHRS and CDR2 as YFSETQ. The length of the CDR3 is 13 residues. CDR3 DNA: TGCGCCAGCAGCTTGGAAAGGACCTACGAGCAGTACTTC. It yields the protein CASSLERTYEQYF.

This clonotype was found many times. This chain links TRBV12-3 or TRBV12-4 with TRBJ1-1; D perhaps matches TRBD1 (6 bases). The CDR3 is made up of 13 amino acids. Trimming took 6 bases from V and 5 from J, leaving 13 bases between them. CDR3 in DNA: TGTGCCAGCAGCCCGACAGGCATGACTGAAGCTTTCTTT. It specifies CASSPTGMTEAFF.

This clonotype was found many times. One end of the junction does not line up with germline, which may come from a read error. The V call is TRBV5-1, the J call TRBJ2-5; TRBD1 matches at 7 bases. The length of the CDR3 is 13 residues. Germline V lookup: CDR1 SGHRS, CDR2 YFSETQ. The CDR3 nucleotides read TGTGCCAGCAGCCTGGGACAGCAAGAGACCCAGTACTTC. Translating gives CASSLGQQETQYF.

The genes are TRBV6-4 and TRBJ2-6; D is uncertain. Trimming cost V 6 bases and J 0 bases, with 9 bases left between them. CDR3 length: 15 amino acids. Germline-derived CDR1 and CDR2 are MRHNA and SNTAGT. The CDR3 region is CASRYWDSGANVLTF. In DNA form, the CDR3 reads TGTGCCAGCAGATACTGGGACTCTGGGGCCAACGTCCTGACTTTC.

This clonotype was detected a few times. The chain has TRBV7-8 and TRBJ2-3, with TRBD1 identical over 9 bases. The CDR3 is 16 residues long. CDR1 is SGHVS and CDR2 is FQNEAQ in the germline V gene. The ends lost 5 bases at V and 6 bases at J; junction bases unmatched: 12. The CDR3: CASSNPRDRVEDTQYF. CDR3 DNA: TGTGCCAGCAGCAACCCCCGGGACAGGGTAGAGGATACGCAGTATTTT. Filled out from reference TRBV7-8 and TRBJ2-3, the complete variable domain reads GAGVSQSPRYKVAKRGQDVALRCDPISGHVSLFWYQQALGQGPEFLTYFQNEAQLDKSGLPSDRFFAERPEGSVSTLKIQRTQQEDSAVYLCASSNPRDRVEDTQYFGPGTRLTVL.

This clonotype was found many times. The chain uses TRBV13 and TRBJ2-7; no clear D gene. Trimming stripped 5 bases from V and 0 bases from J, with 8 bases between. The CDR3 spans 13 residues. CDR1 PRHDT and CDR2 FYEKMQ come from the germline V gene (reference sequence). The CDR3 loop reads CASSRFLSYEQYF. In DNA, the CDR3 is TGTGCCAGCAGCCGCTTCCTCTCCTACGAGCAGTACTTC.